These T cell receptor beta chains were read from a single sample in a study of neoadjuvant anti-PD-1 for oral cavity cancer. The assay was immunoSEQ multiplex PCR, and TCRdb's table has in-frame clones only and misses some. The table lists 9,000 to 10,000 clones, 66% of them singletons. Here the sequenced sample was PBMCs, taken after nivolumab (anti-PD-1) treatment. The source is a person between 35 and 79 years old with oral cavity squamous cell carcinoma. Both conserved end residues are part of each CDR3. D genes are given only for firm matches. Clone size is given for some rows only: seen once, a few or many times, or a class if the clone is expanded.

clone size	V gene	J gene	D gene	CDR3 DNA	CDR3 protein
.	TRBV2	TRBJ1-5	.	TGTGCCAGCAACGTGGATGGAAATCAGCCCCAGCATTTT	CASNVDGNQPQHF
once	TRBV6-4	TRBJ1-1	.	TGTGCCAGCAGTGCGCAGGGAGGGACTGAAGCTTTCTTT	CASSAQGGTEAFF
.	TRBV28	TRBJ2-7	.	TGTGCCAGCAGTTCGACGATAAGAAGGGCCTTC	CASSSTIRRAF
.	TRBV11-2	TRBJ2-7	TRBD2	TGTGCCAGCAGCCTCGGGACTAGCGGGGCATACGAGCAGTACTTC	CASSLGTSGAYEQYF
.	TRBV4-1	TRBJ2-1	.	TGCGCCAGCAGCCAAGTGGACCTGATTATCTACAATGAGCAGTTCTTC	CASSQVDLIIYNEQFF
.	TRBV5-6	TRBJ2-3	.	TGTGCCAGCAGCTTGGACGGCCTCGGGGGCACAGATACGCAGTATTTT	CASSLDGLGGTDTQYF
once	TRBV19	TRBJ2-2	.	TGTGCCAGTAGTATGGCCGGGGAGCTGTTTTTT	CASSMAGELFF
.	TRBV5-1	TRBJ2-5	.	TGCGCCAGCAGACCAGAAGTCGGGGTTCAAGAGACCCAGTACTTC	CASRPEVGVQETQYF
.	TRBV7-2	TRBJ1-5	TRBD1	TGTGCCAGCAGCCGAGGACAGGGGTACTATCAGCCCCAGCATTTT	CASSRGQGYYQPQHF
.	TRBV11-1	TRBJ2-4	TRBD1	TGTGCCAGCAGCTTAAACAGGGGTAGAAACATTCAGTACTTC	CASSLNRGRNIQYF
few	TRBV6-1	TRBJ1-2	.	TGTGCCAGCAGTGCCGCACTCTATAACTATGGCTACACCTTC	CASSAALYNYGYTF
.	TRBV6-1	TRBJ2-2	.	TGTGCCAGCAGTGAGTTCGCTGGCAGCAGATCAGCGAACACCGGGGAGCTGTTTTTT	CASSEFAGSRSANTGELFF
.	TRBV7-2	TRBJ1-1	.	TGTGCCAGCAGCTCAGCTGAAGCTTTCTTT	CASSSAEAFF
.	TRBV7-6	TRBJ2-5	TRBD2	TGTGCCAGCAGCTCGAGCGGGGGGGTGGGAGAGACCCAGTACTTC	CASSSSGGVGETQYF
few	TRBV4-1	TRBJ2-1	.	TGCGCCAGCAGCCAGGTTGACTTGATATCCTACAATGAGCAGTTCTTC	CASSQVDLISYNEQFF
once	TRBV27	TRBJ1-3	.	TGTGCCAGCAGCCGAGGGGGATTGACCTTGGGCCGAAACACCATATATTTT	CASSRGGLTLGRNTIYF
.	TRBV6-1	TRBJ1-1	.	TGTGCCAGCAGTGCCGGAGGGTACACTGAAGCTTTCTTT	CASSAGGYTEAFF
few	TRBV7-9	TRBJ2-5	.	TGTGCCAGCAGATCGGGTTCACAAGAGACCCAGTACTTC	CASRSGSQETQYF
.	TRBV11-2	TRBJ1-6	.	TGTGCCAGCAGTGCGGAGGCGGGTAATTCACCCCTCCACTTT	CASSAEAGNSPLHF
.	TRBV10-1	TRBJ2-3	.	TGCGCCAGCAGTGAGTCAGGTCCTAGCACAGATACGCAGTATTTT	CASSESGPSTDTQYF
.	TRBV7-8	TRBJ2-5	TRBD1	TGTGCCAGCAGCCCCGACAGGGGAGAGACCCAGTACTTC	CASSPDRGETQYF
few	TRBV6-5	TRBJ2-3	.	TGTGCCAGCAGTTACGACAGCCACCTTAGCACAGATACGCAGTATTTT	CASSYDSHLSTDTQYF
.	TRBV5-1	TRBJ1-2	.	TGCGCCAGCAGCCGGGCAGGGCCTATTGACTATGGCTACACCTTC	CASSRAGPIDYGYTF
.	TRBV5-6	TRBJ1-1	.	TGTGCCAGCAGCTTCGCGGGGATCCCCGAAGCTTTCTTT	CASSFAGIPEAFF
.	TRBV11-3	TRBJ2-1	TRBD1	TGTGCCAGCAGCTTAAGGGGGACAGGTGGTAATGAGCAGTTCTTC	CASSLRGTGGNEQFF
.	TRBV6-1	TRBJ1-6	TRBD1	TGTGCCAGCAGAGATGGACAGGGTAGATCACCCCTCCACTTT	CASRDGQGRSPLHF
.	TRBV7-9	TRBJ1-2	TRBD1	TGTGCCAGCAGCTTTAGAAAGGGACAGGGGGATGGCTACACCTTC	CASSFRKGQGDGYTF
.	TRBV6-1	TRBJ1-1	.	TGTGCCAGCAGTGAAAGACAGAGGTCGAACCGAGCTTTCTTT	CASSERQRSNRAFF
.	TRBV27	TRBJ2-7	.	TGTGCCAGCAGTCCCCAGGTACTCTCCTACGAGCAGTACTTC	CASSPQVLSYEQYF
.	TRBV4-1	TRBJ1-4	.	TGCGCCAGCAGCCAAGAGTCCCGCGCCGTACATGAAAAACTGTTTTTT	CASSQESRAVHEKLFF
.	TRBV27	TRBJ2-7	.	TGTGCCAGCAGTTTATTCGGCAGAACCACCTACGAGCAGTACTTC	CASSLFGRTTYEQYF
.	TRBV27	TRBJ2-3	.	TGTGCCAGCAGTTTTCAGACGAACTCAGATACGCAGTATTTT	CASSFQTNSDTQYF
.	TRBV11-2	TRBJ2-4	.	TGTGCCAGCAGCCCCCCAGGGGGGGTTGTAGCCAAAAACATTCAGTACTTC	CASSPPGGVVAKNIQYF
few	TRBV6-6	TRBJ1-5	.	TGTGCCAGCAGTCCTATAAGCGGGGAACAGCCCCAGCATTTT	CASSPISGEQPQHF
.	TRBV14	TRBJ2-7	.	TGTGCCAGCAGCCAGGGGGGCGCCAGGACGAACGAGCAGTACTTC	CASSQGGARTNEQYF
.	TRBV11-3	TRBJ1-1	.	TGTGCCAGCAGCTTACATAACACTGAAGCTTTCTTT	CASSLHNTEAFF
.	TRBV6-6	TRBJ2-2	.	TGTGCCAGCCGGATAAAGGGCACCGGGGAGCTGTTTTTT	CASRIKGTGELFF
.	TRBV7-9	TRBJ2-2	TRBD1	TGTGCCAGCAATAAGCAGGGACAGACCGGGGAGCTGTTTTTT	CASNKQGQTGELFF
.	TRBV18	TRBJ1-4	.	TGTGCCAGCTCAGTGAGACAGAAATCGGGTGAAAAACTGTTTTTT	CASSVRQKSGEKLFF
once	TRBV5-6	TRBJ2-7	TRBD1	TGTGCCAGCAGCTTGGCGGGGACAGCATACGAGCAGTACTTC	CASSLAGTAYEQYF
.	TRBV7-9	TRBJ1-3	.	TGTGCCAGCAGCCCGGACGATGGGGGAAACACCATATATTTT	CASSPDDGGNTIYF
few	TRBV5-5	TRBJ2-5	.	TGTGCCAGCAGCTTCGGGACGCGCACCGTAAGAGAGACCCAGTACTTC	CASSFGTRTVRETQYF
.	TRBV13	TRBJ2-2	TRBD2	TGTGCCAGCAGCTTAGCTGAATTCCCCCCACTAGCGGGGGGGCACACCGGGGAGCTGTTTTTT	CASSLAEFPPLAGGHTGELFF
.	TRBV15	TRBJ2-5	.	TGTGCCACCAGCAGAGATGGTGGGGGCCAAGAGACCCAGTACTTC	CATSRDGGGQETQYF
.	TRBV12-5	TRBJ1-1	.	TGTGCTAGTGGTACAGGGATTTTTATGAACACTGAAGCTTTCTTT	CASGTGIFMNTEAFF
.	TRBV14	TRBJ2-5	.	TGTGCCAGCAGCCAAGCGGACTGGGAGACCCAGTACTTC	CASSQADWETQYF
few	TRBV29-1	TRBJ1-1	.	TGCAGCGTTGAAGACCTTAGGGGGAACACTGAAGCTTTCTTT	CSVEDLRGNTEAFF
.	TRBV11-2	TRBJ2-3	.	TGTGCCAGCAGCTTATGGACAGATACGCAGTATTTT	CASSLWTDTQYF
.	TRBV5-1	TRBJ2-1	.	TGCGCCAGCAGCTTGGGGGTAAGGGGGGTCTACAATGAGCAGTTCTTC	CASSLGVRGVYNEQFF
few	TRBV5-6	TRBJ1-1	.	TGTGCCAGCAGCTTGCGGGGCACTGAAGCTTTCTTT	CASSLRGTEAFF
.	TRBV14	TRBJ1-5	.	TGTGCCAGCAGCCGGAAAAGCAATCAGCCCCAGCATTTT	CASSRKSNQPQHF
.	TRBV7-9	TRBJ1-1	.	TGTGCCAGCAGCTCTAAACGCTTTGGGCGGGACACTGAAGCTTTCTTT	CASSSKRFGRDTEAFF
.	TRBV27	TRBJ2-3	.	TGTGCCAGCAGTTCCCTTCTTCGGGGTTTGACAGATACGCAGTATTTT	CASSSLLRGLTDTQYF
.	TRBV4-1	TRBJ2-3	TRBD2	TGCGCCAGCAGCCAAGATCCCTCCCGACTAGCCCCTAGCACAGATACGCAGTATTTT	CASSQDPSRLAPSTDTQYF
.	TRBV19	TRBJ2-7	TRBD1	TGTGCCAGTAGTGCTGGACAGGGGTCGGTGGGGCAGTACTTC	CASSAGQGSVGQYF